This T cell receptor (beta chain) was identified during a study of shared clonotypes between healthy human individuals. This CDR3 has 14 amino acids. The germline gives CDR1 MNHNS, CDR2 SASEGT. The germline V and J ends were trimmed by 1 base and 5 bases, with 11 bases remaining between them. Method: immunoSEQ multiplex PCR; TCRdb's copy keeps in-frame clones and lacks some. This repertoire shows roughly 530,000 clones, 90% to 97% found once; its top ten account for approximately 0.06%. The receptor was isolated from a woman younger than 45 in good health. The genes are TRBV6-1 and TRBJ1-1; tentative D call: TRBD1 (6 bases). The sample comprised naive CD4+ T cells sorted from blood. As to subset: CD45RA+ positively selected. The CDR3 sequence is CASSEVTGLTEAFF. CDR3 in DNA: TGTGCCAGCAGTGAAGTCACAGGGCTAACTGAAGCTTTCTTT.